This record concerns one TCR beta chain sequence. This entry is derived from a study of blood T cell repertoires in COVID-19. The table came from immunoSEQ multiplex PCR; TCRdb's copy has only in-frame clones and leaves some out. The sample contains about 130,000 clones, more than 90% of which appear only once. The CDR3 spans 15 residues. Losses at the gene ends were 2 bases for V and 5 bases for J; bases not matched to a gene: 5. Germline CDR1 SGHDT, CDR2 YYEEEE. Input material: peripheral blood. The sequence was collected from a man aged 55-75 years with COVID-19, enrolled during active disease. The rearrangement uses TRBV5-6 and TRBJ2-1; TRBD1 agrees at 9 bases. In DNA form, the CDR3 reads TGTGCCAGCAGCTTCCCCGGGACAGGGAACAATGAGCAGTTCTTC. Its protein is CASSFPGTGNNEQFF.